One T cell receptor beta chain is described in this entry. Its antigen is still unknown. Base quality data are lacking; no much larger clone is found one base away. This sample's time point label indicates: cells obtained before transplantation from donor or recipient. CD3+CD4+ and CD3+CD8+ populations were FACS-sorted from unstimulated pre-transplant donor and recipient cells taken from spleen or lymph nodes. This sample is part of a study of graft-versus-host responses after intestinal transplantation (dated by TCRdb to about 2021). Study-wide context: Multivisceral, liver-intestinal, or isolated intestinal transplants were received by the recipients. Rather than going through the commercial service, samples from a few later patients were sequenced in-house on an Illumina MiSeq and processed with MiXCR. Alloreactive clones were identified by sequencing pre-transplant mixed lymphocyte reaction products and comparing them with unstimulated pre-transplant donor and recipient T cells. The cohort enrolled around 23 intestinal transplant recipients including one retransplant, and a few patients lacking pretransplant specimens were excluded. Bulk TCR-beta CDR3 sequencing was used to track graft-versus-host and host-versus-graft alloreactive T cell clones in the graft, circulation and bone marrow after intestinal transplantation. A peak of at least 4% donor T cells among recipient peripheral blood mononuclear cells was the definition used for donor T cell macrochimerism. Every recipient was given anti-thymocyte globulin induction, then maintenance tacrolimus and steroids for approximately 3 years.

The library relied on the immunoSEQ multiplex PCR assay. For most patients, genomic DNA was isolated with the Qiagen DNeasy Blood and Tissue Kit and shipped frozen to Adaptive Biotechnologies for TCR sequencing. Adaptive Biotechnologies carried out high-throughput TCR-beta CDR3 sequencing of genomic DNA for most patients. Per the source publication's procedure: TCR sequencing data for 15 to 20 patients were retrieved from Adaptive's ImmunoSEQ software; three other patients were processed with MiXCR and VDJtools. To correct CD4 versus CD8 sorting errors, any sequence found in both subsets at a frequency ratio below 5:1 was removed. CDR3 nucleotide sequences shared by donor and recipient were removed because the origin of these sequences could not be assigned. To be classed as alloreactive, a clone needed at least 2-fold expansion over unstimulated cells and a minimum CFSE-low frequency of 0.002% (template counts) or 0.001% (read counts). Mappable clones were those detected in sequenced pre-transplant spleen, lymph node, or MLR CFSE-low populations of the donor or recipient. The cumulative frequency of alloreactive clones was calculated as a percentage of all sequences, weighted by copy number. What TCRdb holds here is the immuneACCESS table cut down to in-frame rearrangements. Part of the clones is not present; checked against another copy, under half of the missing clones reflect an unresolved V gene, and the others are unexplained. V and J calls and clone size come straight from that table; D and trimming were deduced from the DNA. A total of about 100,000 clones appear in this sample, 87% of them only once. The ten biggest clones cover 0.71% of the sample.

Including cysteine and phenylalanine, the CDR3 has 15 amino acids. Just the 45-base CDR3 DNA is kept, in frame starting at base 1. From the germline V gene, CDR1 is MNHNS and CDR2 is SASEGT. A distance of 13 bases separates the germline ends of V and J, which lose 3 bases and 4 bases respectively. What the authors observed across the whole study: The relatively low number and heterogeneity of intestinal transplant patients limited the conclusions. High GvH to HvG T cell clonal ratios were observed in the allografts of patients with donor T cell macrochimerism. Early after transplant, declines in HvG clones were associated with peak levels of circulating GvH clones. GvH clones were detected in recipient bone marrow, and some appeared earlier in ileal mucosa or blood, consistent with an intestinal mucosal origin.

The specimen was unstimulated CD4+ T cells sorted from spleen or lymph node cells, collected before transplant. Recombination linked TRBV6-1 to TRBJ1-5; TRBD1 might be the D gene, on 6 matching bases. This sequence was found in a human donor who was the organ donor for an intestinal transplant. The CDR3 amino acid sequence is: CASSDYRAGNQPQHF. The DNA is TGTGCCAGCAGTGACTACAGGGCGGGGAATCAGCCCCAGCATTTT.